This T cell receptor beta chain was recovered during a study of human T cells and chemical hapten exposure. Indicated time point: healthy volunteer bleed at 2 weeks. Total RNA extraction was carried out from unfractionated whole blood. This clonotype came up many times. Separate cDNA molecules received unique molecular identifiers, which the library attached to them. TCRdb re-derived calls from the RACE reads in MiXCR, one entry per CDR3 protein. Of 130,000 or so distinct CDR3 sequences listed, approximately 10% are singletons. The sequence derives from a male donor in good health. Some clones in this sample may be carry-over from other donors' samples. Input material: whole blood.

The CDR3 protein is CASSLTGPREQYF. Written as DNA, the CDR3 is TGTGCCAGCAGCTTGACAGGTCCTAGAGAGCAGTACTTC. The chain is built from TRBV5-5 and TRBJ2-7; possibly TRBD1 for D (5 bases). CDR1 is SGHKS and CDR2 is YYEKEE in the germline V gene (reference sequence). The CDR3 is 13 amino acids. The germline V and J ends were trimmed by 1 base and 7 bases, with 12 bases remaining between them.